Below, one TCR beta chain is given with its context. The authors' processing: The assay estimated nucleated cells by amplifying reference gene primers. TCRdb's table, derived via immunoSEQ multiplex PCR, lists solely in-frame clones and lacks some. Clonal size and the V and J genes are those of that table, whereas D and trimming came from the DNA. The table shows about 100,000 clones, with approximately 90% occurring only once. The data belong to a study of blood T cell repertoires in COVID-19. Study-level background: T cells, B-cell-depleted T cells, or PBMCs supplied cDNA or gDNA.

Germline loops: CDR1 MNHEY, CDR2 SMNVEV (reference sequence). This CDR3 region has 16 residues. J lost 7 bases, V lost 2 bases, and 3 bases had no gene match. The sequence was collected from a man in his fifties or sixties with active COVID-19. This chain joins TRBV27 and TRBJ1-6, with 12 bases lining up with TRBD1. Sequencing was done on a sample of peripheral blood. In DNA form, the CDR3 reads TGTGCCAGCAGTTTAGGGGACAGGGGGCTGAATTCACCCCTCCACTTT. Amino acids: CASSLGDRGLNSPLHF.